This T cell receptor (beta chain) is from a study of blood T cell repertoires in COVID-19. Turning to the study itself: From the United States, Italy and Spain came samples of acute and convalescent COVID-19.

Authors' processing steps: By means of reference gene primer amplification, nucleated cell counts were estimated. Assay used: immunoSEQ multiplex PCR; TCRdb lists only in-frame clones, some missing. V, J and clone size derive from that table, while D and trimming were established from the DNA sequence. The sample consists of approximately 97,000 clones, 88% of them appearing once. Germline values: CDR1 MDHEN, CDR2 SYDVKM. The CDR3 spans 20 residues. V gave up 6 bases and J gave up 0 bases; unmatched junction bases: 17. Patients from Seattle were sampled longitudinally, starting during active infection.

The sample consisted of peripheral blood. The receptor was derived from a man in his fifties with COVID-19, enrolled during active disease. V usage is TRBV28 and J usage is TRBJ2-1, with 10 bases matching TRBD2. CDR3 nucleotides: TGTGCCAGCAGCCGAAGACCGGTACTAGCGGGGCGAAGCTCCTACAATGAGCAGTTCTTC. Its translation: CASSRRPVLAGRSSYNEQFF.